This T cell receptor (beta chain) was observed in a study of cytomegalovirus exposure and HLA in healthy donors. General study points: The authors later linked a missense DCLRE1C variant to TCR beta V- and J-gene trimming. Most subjects' HLA-A and HLA-B alleles were reportedly predicted from TCR beta sequences. CMV serostatus was the sole immune exposure data available.

The PCR employed 60 Vbeta primers together with 13 Jbeta primers. Some clones are missing from TCRdb's copy, which holds only in-frame ones; the method was immunoSEQ multiplex PCR. This repertoire includes under 70,000 clones. A note on this clone: Antigen specificity is unknown.

This TCR derives from a female donor in good health and CMV-seropositive. The sequencing input was PBMCs.

The chain's CDR3 is CASSRGGGTDTQYF. The DNA for the CDR3 is TGTGCCAGCAGCCGGGGAGGTGGCACAGATACGCAGTATTTT. This sequence joins TRBV7-2 and TRBJ2-3, with D maybe TRBD2 (6 bases). The CDR3 is made up of 14 amino acids. Trimming took off 5 bases at V and 1 base at J, with 10 bases between the two ends. Germline CDR1 and CDR2: SGHTA and FQGNSA.